These 10 T cell receptor beta chains came from one sample sequenced in a study of identical twins. Each CDR3 protein gets one entry after TCRdb re-called the 5' RACE reads with MiXCR. The sample contains a few hundred thousand distinct CDR3 sequences, roughly 10% of which appear only once. The sequenced sample consisted of memory T cells sorted from blood. Receptors were obtained from a middle-aged man in good health.

This clonotype came up a few times. CDR3 bases: TGTGCCAGCAGCTTAGAAGAATACAATGAGCAGTTCTTC. This codes for CASSLEEYNEQFF. The chain uses TRBV11-2 and TRBJ2-1; D gene uncertain. V dropped 0 bases and J dropped 4 bases, with 4 bases sitting between them. Germline V gene lookup returns CDR1 SGHAT and CDR2 FQNNGV. This CDR3 spans 13 amino acids.

This clonotype appeared many times. The chain combines TRBV20-1 with TRBJ2-7, with a possible D match to TRBD1 (6 bases). Germline assignment: CDR1 DFQATT and CDR2 SNEGSKA (reference sequence). The CDR3 extends over 16 amino acids. V dropped 5 bases and J dropped 7 bases, with 27 bases sitting between them. The DNA of the CDR3 is TGCAGTGCTCCACAGGGACCCCCCTTCCTCACTAAAGAGCAGTACTTC. It translates to CSAPQGPPFLTKEQYF.

This clonotype was observed many times. The rearrangement uses TRBV5-6 and TRBJ2-3; tentatively, D is TRBD2 (6 bases). The CDR3 runs to 18 residues. V was pared by 4 bases and J by 2 bases, with 23 bases between. The germline V gene has CDR1 SGHDT and CDR2 YYEEEE. CDR3: CASSRTYTGRDFTDTQYF. The CDR3 DNA reads as TGTGCCAGCAGCCGCACTTACACCGGGCGGGACTTCACAGATACGCAGTATTTT.

In its sample, this clonotype was seen a few times. V is TRBV28 and J is TRBJ2-5, with 10 nucleotides matching TRBD1. Germline V gene sequence: CDR1 MDHEN, CDR2 SYDVKM. J was trimmed by 5 bases and V by 4 bases; bases with no gene match: 7. CDR3 length: 15 amino acids. The CDR3 nucleotides are TGTGCCAGCAGTTCTGGGACAGGGGTCAGGGAGACCCAGTACTTC. This codes for CASSSGTGVRETQYF.

The chain carries TRBV20-1 and TRBJ2-2, with 7 positions matching TRBD1. Germline CDR1 and CDR2: DFQATT and SNEGSKA (reference sequence). The CDR3 is 15 residues long. V shed 0 bases, J shed 5 bases, and the junction held 6 bases outside the gene matches. In DNA form, the CDR3 reads TGCAGTGCTAGAGAGCGCGACAGGGTGACCGGGGAGCTGTTTTTT. This codes for CSARERDRVTGELFF.

This clonotype was observed at least ten times. The chain links TRBV5-5 to TRBJ2-1; no clear D gene. Germline V gene lookup returns CDR1 SGHKS and CDR2 YYEKEE (reference sequence). This CDR3 is built from 12 residues. V lost 1 base and J lost 6, with 5 bases in between. CDR3 sequence: CASSLMGNEQFF. CDR3 DNA sequence: TGTGCCAGCAGCTTGATGGGCAATGAGCAGTTCTTC.

This clonotype occurred many times. The chain links TRBV11-2 to TRBJ2-2; 8 bases are a match to TRBD1. CDR1 is SGHAT, CDR2 FQNNGV, per germline. CDR3 length equals 16 residues. J gave up 4 bases and V 4 bases, and 8 bases lay outside the gene matches. The CDR3 nucleotides are TGTGCCAGCAGCTCCATCCGGGACAGGCTCACCGGGGAGCTGTTTTTT. Translation: CASSSIRDRLTGELFF.

This clonotype was seen ten or more times. The chain joins TRBV15 to TRBJ2-5, with 9 bases identical to TRBD1. CDR1 LNHNV and CDR2 YYDKDF come from the germline V gene (reference sequence). The V and J ends lost 8 bases and 4 bases, in that order; junction bases with no gene match: 11. The CDR3 loop spans 15 amino acids. The DNA for the CDR3 is TGTGCCACCCGACCGGGACAGGGAATGACAGAGACCCAGTACTTC. Protein sequence: CATRPGQGMTETQYF.

This clonotype was seen ten or more times. V gene TRBV19 combines with J gene TRBJ1-1; 7 bases agree with TRBD1. The CDR3 has 13 amino acids. Losses at the gene ends were 5 bases for V and 8 bases for J; bases not matched to a gene: 8. The germline V gene has CDR1 LNHDA and CDR2 SQIVND (reference sequence). The CDR3 here is CASSVRDREEAFF. CDR3 coding DNA: TGTGCCAGTAGTGTCCGCGACAGGGAAGAAGCTTTCTTT.

Here the CDR3 reads CASSLRGLSTDTQYF. The CDR3 DNA follows: TGTGCCAGCAGCTTGAGGGGGCTCAGCACAGATACGCAGTATTTT. The chain links TRBV5-5 to TRBJ2-3; 7 bases fit TRBD1. V was clipped by 1 base and J by 0 bases; unmatched bases: 2. The CDR3 extends over 15 amino acids. Germline-derived CDR1 and CDR2 are SGHKS and YYEKEE (reference sequence).